This TCR beta chain emerged from a study of glioma-infiltrating T cells. Germline loops: CDR1 MNHEY, CDR2 SVGEGT. The CDR3 totals 15 residues. Using RNA template, CDR3s of TCR alpha and beta were amplified with iRepertoire arm-PCR. Via MiXCR, TCRdb re-called the multiplex PCR reads, giving one row per CDR3 protein. The sample has under 200,000 distinct CDR3 sequences, roughly 45% seen once. The chain is built from TRBV6-2 or TRBV6-3 and TRBJ1-3, with a possible D match to TRBD1 (5 bases). This clonotype originated in a human donor with low-grade glioma or glioblastoma, undergoing nonglioma brain surgery, or in good health (not recorded which). The source material was glioma tissue, nonneoplastic brain tissue, or PBMCs (not recorded which). This CDR3 reads CATRPDRFYGNTIYF. The CDR3 nucleotides read TGTGCGACCCGCCCCGACAGATTCTATGGAAACACCATATATTTT.